These 32 T cell receptor beta chains were sequenced from one sample in a study of CD4 T cells in relation to SARS-CoV-2 and coronaviruses. Profiling relied on immunoSEQ multiplex PCR, and the TCRdb table lists in-frame clones only, not all of them. Of tens of thousands of clones detected, approximately 90% appear once; the ten largest clones hold 0.3% to 0.45%. Input material: naive CD4+ T cells from PBMCs. Subset given: naive CD4+ T cells isolated by negative enrichment. These TCRs come from an adult with COVID-19.

This chain joins TRBV3-1 (or the pseudogene TRBV3-2) and TRBJ1-1; D is unresolved. V was shortened by 2 bases and J by 3 bases, with 10 bases between the two germline ends. CDR1 and CDR2 from the germline V gene are LGHDT and YNNKEL (reference sequence). This CDR3 region has 14 residues. Written as DNA, the CDR3 is TGTGCCAGCAGCCAACGGGGTACGGACACTGAAGCTTTCTTT. Amino acid sequence: CASSQRGTDTEAFF.

The count of this clone is one. The J gene is TRBJ2-7, the V gene TRBV7-3; possibly TRBD1 for D (6 bases). The germline V and J ends were trimmed by 3 bases and 4 bases, with 16 bases remaining between them. Germline V gene data show CDR1 as SGHTA and CDR2 as FQGTGA. This CDR3 has 15 amino acids. The CDR3 protein is CASSFLPDSFYEQYF. The DNA for the CDR3 is TGTGCCAGCAGCTTTTTACCGGACAGCTTTTACGAGCAGTACTTC.

This clone turned up a few times. This chain links TRBV5-4 with TRBJ1-6; D call uncertain. Trimming left V 2 bases short and J 8 bases short, with 14 bases between. CDR3 size: 15 residues. The V gene's germline CDR1 is SGHNT and CDR2 YYREEE (reference sequence). The CDR3 loop reads CASSFPGQVHSPLHF. CDR3 nucleotides: TGTGCCAGCAGCTTCCCGGGCCAAGTGCATTCACCCCTCCACTTT.

This chain joins TRBV7-2 and TRBJ2-3, with TRBD2 as a possible D gene (5 bases). From germline, CDR1 is SGHTA and CDR2 FQGNSA. The ends were cut back, 2 bases at V and 0 bases at J, with 6 bases in the middle. This CDR3 is built from 14 residues. DNA of the CDR3: TGTGCCAGCAGCTTACGCGGGAGCACAGATACGCAGTATTTT. This encodes CASSLRGSTDTQYF.

The rearrangement joins TRBV4-3 to TRBJ1-4; 7 bases fit TRBD1. Trimming cost V 0 bases and J 6 bases; bases outside gene matches: 4. From germline, CDR1 is LGHNA and CDR2 YSLEER. This CDR3 comprises 15 residues. CDR3 region: CASSQETRGYEKLFF. The CDR3 bases are TGCGCCAGCAGCCAAGAAACCAGGGGGTATGAAAAACTGTTTTTT.

This sequence joins TRBV7-9 and TRBJ2-1; 7 bases line up with TRBD2. There are 16 residues in the CDR3. Trimming removed 8 bases from V and 9 bases from J; junction bases left unmatched: 19. Germline CDR1 reads SEHNR; CDR2 reads FQNEAQ (reference sequence). DNA for the CDR3: TGTGCCAGCTGCCCGGCCGGCGGGAGTGGGGGGGGTGAGCAGTTCTTC. This translates into CASCPAGGSGGGEQFF.

CDR3 residues: CASSIAGQGTDTQYF. CDR3 in DNA: TGTGCCAGTAGTATAGCAGGACAGGGGACAGATACGCAGTATTTT. The chain carries TRBV19 and TRBJ2-3, with 9 positions matching TRBD1. V was clipped by 1 base and J by 3 bases; unmatched bases: 2. The length of the CDR3 is 15 residues. The germline V gene encodes CDR1 LNHDA and CDR2 SQIVND (reference sequence). Combining the CDR3 with reference TRBV19 and TRBJ2-3 gives the whole variable domain DGGITQSPKYLFRKEGQNVTLSCEQNLNHDAMYWYRQDPGQGLRLIYYSQIVNDFQKGDIAEGYSVSREKKESFPLTVTSAQKNPTAFYLCASSIAGQGTDTQYFGPGTRLTVL.

The V and J genes are TRBV6-5 and TRBJ2-7; D is undetermined. Trimming removed 0 bases from V and 3 bases from J, with 12 bases in between. The CDR3 runs to 15 residues. From germline, CDR1 is MNHEY and CDR2 SVGAGI. The CDR3 DNA reads as TGTGCCAGCAGTTACTCGAATACCGGTAACTACGAGCAGTACTTC. Its protein product is CASSYSNTGNYEQYF.

The CDR3 nucleotides are TGTGCCAGCAGCCCGGGACTAGCGGGAGACAATGAGCAGTTCTTC. Residues: CASSPGLAGDNEQFF. This sequence joins TRBV11-3 and TRBJ2-1; TRBD2 matches 14 bases. This CDR3 is 15 amino acids long. V gave up 5 bases and J gave up 5 bases; unmatched junction bases: 2. The V gene's germline CDR1 is SGHNT and CDR2 YENEEA.

The chain joins TRBV27 to TRBJ1-2, with D hard to call. Trimming took 6 bases from V and 8 from J, leaving 19 bases between them. The CDR3 length is 14 residues. CDR1 MNHEY and CDR2 SMNVEV come from the germline V gene (reference sequence). The CDR3 nucleotides read TGTGCCAGCAGGGTGGCAGGCGCCCTGGAGGGCTACACCTTC. Its translation: CASRVAGALEGYTF.

The genes are TRBV5-6 and TRBJ1-2; 12 nucleotides match TRBD1. This CDR3 is 16 amino acids long. Germline loops: CDR1 SGHDT, CDR2 YYEEEE. V lost 3 bases to trimming and J lost 6 bases; unmatched junction nucleotides: 9. The CDR3 sequence: CASSSPGQGADDGYTF. In DNA, the CDR3 is TGTGCCAGCAGCTCTCCGGGACAGGGGGCTGATGATGGCTACACCTTC.

The chain recombines TRBV28 with TRBJ2-3; D is uncertain. The CDR3 spans 13 residues. V was clipped by 5 bases and J by 0 bases, with 6 bases between them. The V gene's germline CDR1 is MDHEN and CDR2 SYDVKM. CDR3 region: CASSQVSTDTQYF. The CDR3 region has the DNA TGTGCCAGCAGTCAAGTCAGCACAGATACGCAGTATTTT. The whole variable domain, filled in from reference TRBV28 and TRBJ2-3, reads DVKVTQSSRYLVKRTGEKVFLECVQDMDHENMFWYRQDPGLGLRLIYFSYDVKMKEKGDIPEGYSVSREKKERFSLILESASTNQTSMYLCASSQVSTDTQYFGPGTRLTVL.

The rearrangement joins TRBV7-9 to TRBJ2-3; 7 nucleotides line up with TRBD2. This CDR3 has 14 amino acids. Unmatched junction bases numbered 10, after V lost 5 bases and J lost 8 bases. Germline V gene data show CDR1 as SEHNR and CDR2 as FQNEAQ (reference sequence). The CDR3 DNA reads as TGTGCCAGCAGCCCGAGGGCGGGAGAGGGTACGCAGTATTTT. Its protein product is CASSPRAGEGTQYF.

The V call is TRBV5-5, the J call TRBJ2-3, with D possibly matching TRBD2 (6 bases). The length of the CDR3 is 16 residues. Trimming shortened V by 3 bases and J by 2 bases, and 16 bases separated the two germline ends. CDR1 is SGHKS, CDR2 YYEKEE, per germline (reference sequence). CDR3 DNA sequence: TGTGCCAGCAGCTCCGTAGCGGAGCTTATCACAGATACGCAGTATTTT. Amino acid sequence: CASSSVAELITDTQYF.

This sequence joins TRBV25-1 and TRBJ2-1, with D tentatively TRBD2 (6 bases). Germline CDR1 and CDR2: MGHDK and SYGVNS. The germline V and J ends were trimmed by 4 bases and 4 bases, with 14 bases remaining between them. The CDR3 has 15 amino acids. CDR3 DNA: TGTGCCAGCAGTGCCTTCTCGGAGGGATACAATGAGCAGTTCTTC. As protein: CASSAFSEGYNEQFF.

With regard to this clone: Relative to the germline gene, one junction end is altered; a read error may explain this. V gene TRBV28 combines with J gene TRBJ2-1; D gene ambiguous. Germline-derived CDR1 and CDR2 are MDHEN and SYDVKM. This CDR3 is 11 amino acids long. The CDR3 loop is CASTAGRQKLF. For the CDR3, the DNA is TGTGCCAGCACGGCCGGGCGGCAGAAACTCTTC. Looking up the rest from reference TRBV28 and TRBJ2-1 gives the full variable domain: DVKVTQSSRYLVKRTGEKVFLECVQDMDHENMFWYRQDPGLGLRLIYFSYDVKMKEKGDIPEGYSVSREKKERFSLILESASTNQTSMYLCASTAGRQKLFGPGTRLTVL.

The rearrangement uses TRBV19 and TRBJ2-6; no clear D gene. The CDR3 spans 14 residues. The germline CDR1 and CDR2 sequences are LNHDA and SQIVND (reference sequence). V was trimmed by 5 bases and J by 3 bases, leaving 8 bases between them. The CDR3 bases are TGTGCCAGTAGTCACGTTTTTGGGGCCAACGTCCTGACTTTC. Protein sequence: CASSHVFGANVLTF.

In nucleotides, the CDR3 is TGTGCCAGCAGCCAAGAGGTCCGGGGGCGGATTCAGTACTTC. Residues: CASSQEVRGRIQYF. This rearrangement joins TRBV4-2 to TRBJ2-4; D tentatively reads TRBD1 or TRBD2 (6 bases each). V lost 0 bases and J 10 bases, leaving 13 bases between the germline ends. From germline, CDR1 is LGHNA and CDR2 YNFKEQ. The CDR3 is made up of 14 amino acids.

V and J are TRBV2 and TRBJ1-2, with D hard to call. The length of the CDR3 is 13 residues. The germline V gene encodes CDR1 SNHLY and CDR2 FYNNEI. Between the trimmed V and J ends, which lost 1 base and 8 bases, there was a span of 11 bases. The CDR3: CASSEGSKPGYTF. The CDR3 DNA is TGTGCCAGCAGTGAAGGTAGCAAACCCGGCTACACCTTC.

On this clone itself: Germline is not matched at one junction end, which may reflect a read error. CDR3 coding DNA: TGTGCCAGCAGCCAACCTTCGGGGGAGGCTTGCTTC. Its protein product is CASSQPSGEACF. The chain carries TRBV3-1 (or the pseudogene TRBV3-2) and TRBJ2-7; D is possibly TRBD2 (6 bases). From germline, CDR1 is LGHDT and CDR2 YNNKEL (reference sequence). This CDR3 has 12 residues.

The V and J genes are TRBV30 and TRBJ1-4; D ambiguous. The length of the CDR3 is 11 residues. Germline assignment: CDR1 GTSNPN and CDR2 SVGIG (reference sequence). CDR3 nucleotide sequence: TGTATAGTTGCAACTAATGAAAAACTGTTTTTT. This encodes CIVATNEKLFF.

Turning to this clone: A junction boundary mismatches the germline segment, possibly from a read error. The V and J genes are TRBV2 and TRBJ1-1; D unresolved. Germline CDR1 is SNHLY and CDR2 is FYNNEI. CDR3 length: 14 amino acids. For the CDR3, the DNA is TGTGCCAGCAGCGAAGACACTGCTTACACTGAAGCTTTCTTT. Translating it yields CASSEDTAYTEAFF.

In this sample, this clone turned up a few times. The genes are TRBV5-4 and TRBJ1-1; D is perhaps TRBD1 (5 bases). V was pared by 2 bases and J by 6 bases, with 11 bases between. CDR1 is SGHNT, CDR2 YYREEE, per germline (reference sequence). The CDR3 covers 13 residues. The CDR3 DNA reads TGTGCCAGCAGCTTTTTAGGGGTCGCTGAAGCTTTCTTT. Protein product: CASSFLGVAEAFF.

This clone came up once. The V and J genes are TRBV3-1 (or the pseudogene TRBV3-2) and TRBJ2-1; 11 nucleotides agree with TRBD1. Germline loops: CDR1 LGHDT, CDR2 YNNKEL (reference sequence). J lost 7 bases, V lost 6 bases, and 2 bases had no gene match. The CDR3 extends over 13 amino acids. CDR3: CASRGTGGNEQFF. DNA of the CDR3: TGTGCCAGCAGAGGGACAGGGGGTAATGAGCAGTTCTTC.

This chain joins TRBV6-6 and TRBJ2-1, with 8 bases lining up with TRBD2. The V and J ends lost 5 bases and 0 bases, in that order; junction bases with no gene match: 9. Germline V gene lookup returns CDR1 MNHNY and CDR2 SVGAGI (reference sequence). The CDR3 spans 17 residues. The CDR3 protein is CASSGSAGVSSYNEQFF. In DNA form, the CDR3 reads TGTGCCAGCAGTGGATCAGCGGGAGTTAGCTCCTACAATGAGCAGTTCTTC.

The chain links TRBV20-1 to TRBJ2-2; 8 nucleotides align to TRBD2. CDR1 and CDR2 from the germline V gene are DFQATT and SNEGSKA (reference sequence). The trim removed 3 bases at V and 4 bases at J, leaving 4 bases unmatched. CDR3 length: 14 residues. Here the CDR3 DNA reads TGCAGTGCTAGTCGGGAGGGCGCCACCGGGGAGCTGTTTTTT. Encoded protein: CSASREGATGELFF.

The chain employs TRBV4-3 and TRBJ2-3, with D perhaps being TRBD1 or TRBD2 (6 bases each). Germline V gives CDR1 LGHNA, CDR2 YSLEER. This CDR3 spans 18 amino acids. Trimming took 2 bases from V and 1 from J, leaving 19 bases between them. Here the CDR3 DNA reads TGCGCCAGCAGCCAACTCGTTTTAGCGGAGGGGGGCACAGATACGCAGTATTTT. Amino acids: CASSQLVLAEGGTDTQYF.

CDR3 in DNA: TGTGCCACCCTAAACAGAGACACTGAAGCTTTCTTT. Protein: CATLNRDTEAFF. V usage is TRBV19 and J usage is TRBJ1-1; D not certain. V lost 10 bases, J lost 3 bases, and 12 bases lay in between. Germline values: CDR1 LNHDA, CDR2 SQIVND (reference sequence). The CDR3 length is 12 residues.

V gene TRBV11-3 combines with J gene TRBJ1-1; D uncertain. This CDR3 region has 13 residues. Trimming cost V 5 bases and J 3 bases, with 10 bases left between them. Germline assignment: CDR1 SGHNT and CDR2 YENEEA. The CDR3 reads CASSRRAHTEAFF. The CDR3 DNA follows: TGTGCCAGCAGCCGTCGTGCACACACTGAAGCTTTCTTT.

This chain connects TRBV4-3 to TRBJ1-1; 7 nucleotides line up with TRBD1. The length of the CDR3 is 16 residues. The junction had 17 bases not matched to a gene; V was cut back by 4 bases and J by 9 bases. Germline V CDR1 and CDR2: LGHNA, YSLEER. The CDR3 here is CASSPSAGQRGQKAFF. For the CDR3, the DNA is TGCGCCAGCAGCCCAAGTGCGGGACAACGGGGACAGAAAGCTTTCTTT.

CDR3 in amino acids: CASSFWTGVTNTGELFF. CDR3 DNA: TGTGCCAGCAGTTTTTGGACAGGGGTAACGAACACCGGGGAGCTGTTTTTT. The chain recombines TRBV28 with TRBJ2-2, with 9 nucleotides matching TRBD1. Per germline, CDR1 MDHEN and CDR2 SYDVKM. J was trimmed by 0 bases and V by 3 bases; bases with no gene match: 5. There are 17 residues in the CDR3.

The J gene is TRBJ2-3, the V gene TRBV28, with D unclear. The CDR3 runs 14 residues. The V gene lost 4 bases and the J gene lost 5 bases, with 13 bases spanning the gap. Germline CDR1 MDHEN, CDR2 SYDVKM. The CDR3 reads CASSSLSRRDTQYF. The CDR3 region has the DNA TGTGCCAGCAGTTCCCTCTCCAGGAGAGATACGCAGTATTTT.